This T cell receptor (beta chain) was found in a study of blood T cell repertoires in COVID-19. Study as a whole: PBMCs, B-cell-depleted T cells, or T cells were the source of the cDNA or gDNA that made up the material.

Participant-given clinical history determined each cohort assignment. As processed by the authors: Amplified reference gene primers provided the basis for estimating nucleated cell counts. The protocol was immunoSEQ multiplex PCR, while the TCRdb copy is restricted to in-frame clones and leaves out a portion. V and J calls and clone size are as listed in that table; D and trimming were resolved from the DNA. This sample has a few hundred thousand clones, with about 91% found just once. This clone was found a few times. Specimen: PBMCs or T cells enriched from blood (not recorded which). The TCR was taken from a young woman who had recovered from COVID-19.

The CDR3 spells CASSHNSEAFF. CDR3 coding DNA: TGTGCCAGCAGCCACAACTCTGAAGCTTTCTTT. The chain links TRBV14 to TRBJ1-1; unclear D gene. Germline V gene sequence: CDR1 SGHDN, CDR2 FVKESK. V lost 3 bases to trimming and J lost 6 bases, with 5 bases between them. CDR3 length: 11 residues.